The sequence of this T cell receptor (beta chain) was determined in a study of blood T cell repertoires in COVID-19. Looking at the study overall: The origin of the acute and convalescent COVID-19 samples was the United States, Italy and Spain. Sample material is recorded as cDNA or gDNA derived from T cells, B-cell-depleted T cells, or PBMCs.

CDR3 size: 13 residues. The V and J ends lost 4 bases and 2 bases, in that order; junction bases with no gene match: 2. Germline CDR1 SGDLS, CDR2 YYNGEE. TCRdb keeps only in-frame clones here, not all; method: immunoSEQ multiplex PCR. The sample records roughly 41,000 clones, 85% to 90% being singletons. The sequenced material came from peripheral blood. The rearrangement uses TRBV9 and TRBJ2-7; 8 bases align to TRBD1. This clonotype originated in a human donor in a cohort sampled during active COVID-19. The CDR3 DNA follows: TGTGCCAGCAGCCCGGGACAGGCCTACGAGCAGTACTTC. It is translated as CASSPGQAYEQYF.